What follows describes a single TCR beta chain. Its matching antigen is unknown. Every participating donor contributed about 10 milliliters of peripheral blood through a draw. The entry originates in a study of blood T cells in healthy people across ages. Study summary: Per every two T cells, about one barcoded beta molecule was captured by template switching. Study-wide findings and caveats: Greater diversity and more naive CD4+ cells were seen in long-lived donors than in aged donors.

Germline V gives CDR1 SGDLS, CDR2 YYNGEE. Unmatched junction bases numbered 6, after V lost 4 bases and J lost 4 bases. The CDR3 has 15 residues. A second PCR of about 7 to 12 cycles used a sample-barcoded 5' primer and a J-beta primer mix. Each single sample gave us at least 2.5 million CDR3-containing paired-end reads. MiXCR, run by TCRdb on the 5' RACE reads, gives a single entry per CDR3 protein. This sample has some 1.1 million distinct CDR3 sequences, with around two fifths found just once. The rearrangement joins TRBV9 to TRBJ2-5; 11 bases line up with TRBD2. Sequenced material: blood. The sequence came from a man between 18 and 35 years old in good health. CDR3 DNA sequence: TGTGCCAGCAGCCCTAGCGGGGGGTTCACAGAGACCCAGTACTTC. Amino acids: CASSPSGGFTETQYF. Using reference TRBV9 and TRBJ2-5 for the parts outside the CDR3, the full variable domain is DSGVTQTPKHLITATGQRVTLRCSPRSGDLSVYWYQQSLDQGLQFLIQYYNGEERAKGNILERFSAQQFPDLHSELNLSSLELGDSALYFCASSPSGGFTETQYFGPGTRLLVL.